This T cell receptor beta chain was identified during a study of T cells in Graves' hyperthyroidism and ophthalmopathy. General study findings and limits: A model built on 13 V-J features separated ophthalmopathy from stable hyperthyroidism.

Criteria for exclusion of patients were uncontrolled infection, other autoimmune disease, pregnancy or lactation. Template material for amplifying TCR beta CDR3 regions consisted of RNA transcripts. When the TCR CDR3 underwent first-round RT-PCR, the HTBI primer set was used. TCRdb re-analysed the multiplex PCR reads in MiXCR, keeping a single row per CDR3 protein. The repertoire holds more than 550,000 distinct CDR3 sequences, with over 40% as singletons. Comments on this clonotype: Its target is not known. A clone one base away is much larger, so this may be a read error.

J was trimmed by 0 bases and V by 10 bases; bases with no gene match: 3. The CDR3 has 13 residues. Specimen: peripheral blood or thyroid tissue (not recorded which). This chain joins TRBV12-3 or TRBV12-4 and TRBJ1-5; 7 bases are a match to TRBD1. The clonotype comes from an adult man with Graves' disease, either hyperthyroidism or ophthalmopathy (not recorded which). CDR3 sequence: CATRGFSNQPQHF. The DNA of the CDR3 is TGTGCCACCAGGGGGTTTAGCAATCAGCCCCAGCATTTT.